Listed here is a single T cell receptor (beta chain). The CDR3 runs 17 residues. CDR1 MGHRA and CDR2 YSYEKL come from the germline V gene. V was cut by 4 bases and J by 4 bases, with 22 bases left in between. Per the original data handling: Nucleated cell counts were estimated from reference gene primer amplification. Repertoires were generated with immunoSEQ multiplex PCR, while TCRdb's copy carries only in-frame clones and drops some. The V and J calls and clone size are taken from that table; D and trimming were inferred from the DNA. The repertoire holds about 190,000 clones, with roughly 84% as singletons. These data belong to a study of blood T cell repertoires in COVID-19. For the study at large: COVID-19 samples collected from the United States, Italy and Spain covered acute and convalescent phases. PBMCs, B-cell-depleted T cells, or T cells were the source of the cDNA or gDNA that made up the material.

The chain recombines TRBV4-1 with TRBJ1-2; D perhaps matches TRBD1 (6 bases). This TCR came from a human donor in a cohort sampled during active COVID-19. Sequencing was done on a sample of peripheral blood. CDR3 DNA: TGCGCCAGCAGCCTCGCCCCTCGGGGGGGCGAGACCTATGGCTACACCTTC. Its translation is CASSLAPRGGETYGYTF.